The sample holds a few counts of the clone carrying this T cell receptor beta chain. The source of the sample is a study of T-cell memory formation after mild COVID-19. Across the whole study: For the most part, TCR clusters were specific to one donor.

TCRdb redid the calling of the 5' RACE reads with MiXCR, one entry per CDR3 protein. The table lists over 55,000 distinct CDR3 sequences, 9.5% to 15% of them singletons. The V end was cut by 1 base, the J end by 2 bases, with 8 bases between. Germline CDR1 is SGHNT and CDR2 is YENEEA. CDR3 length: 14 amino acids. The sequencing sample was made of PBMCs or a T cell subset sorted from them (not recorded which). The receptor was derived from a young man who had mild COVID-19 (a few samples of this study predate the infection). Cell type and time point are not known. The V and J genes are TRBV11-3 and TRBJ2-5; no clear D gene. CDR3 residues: CASSLGADQETQYF. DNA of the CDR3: TGTGCCAGCAGCTTAGGAGCAGATCAAGAGACCCAGTACTTC.